This T cell receptor (beta chain) was documented in a study of T cell responses to AZD1222 COVID-19 vaccine. This clone showed up just once. Some clones are missing from TCRdb's copy, which holds only in-frame ones; the method was immunoSEQ multiplex PCR. The sample contains around 100,000 clones, roughly 88% of which appear only once. The source of this sequence is an adult who received the AZD1222 COVID-19 vaccine. Material: peripheral blood, obtained 28 days after the second AZD1222 dose.

The CDR3 DNA sequence: TGTGCCAGCAGTTACTTTTCATCGGACCTAGAGACCCAGTACTTC. Its translation is CASSYFSSDLETQYF. J is TRBJ2-5 and V is TRBV6-2 or TRBV6-3; D ambiguous. V gave up 1 base and J gave up 4 bases, with 13 bases separating them. This CDR3 is built from 15 residues. Germline V CDR1 and CDR2: MNHEY, SVGEGT.